The next 24 T cell receptor beta chains were all read from a single sample in a study of T cell clonality in common variable immunodeficiency. TCRdb keeps only in-frame clones here, not all; method: immunoSEQ multiplex PCR. The sample holds approximately 51,000 clones, and no clone turns up only once. Sequenced: peripheral blood mononuclear cells. Source of these receptors: a person aged 18 to 70 in good health.

This clone has a handful of counts. The read ends 3 residues shy of where the CDR3 ends; the end is completed using the germline J gene. The chain has TRBV19 and TRBJ2-4; D uncertain. The CDR3 is 12 residues long. Germline V lookup: CDR1 LNHDA, CDR2 SQIVND (reference sequence). The CDR3 loop is CASSIRNYGQYF. The part of the CDR3 DNA that was read is TGTGCCAGTAGTATAAGGAACTATGGT.

This clone was detected many times. Read coverage stops 3 residues before the CDR3 terminus; the germline J gene supplies the remainder. The J gene is TRBJ1-2, the V gene TRBV29-1; 7 bases are a match to TRBD1. Germline V gives CDR1 SQVTM, CDR2 ANQGSEA. The V segment lost 5 bases and the J segment 0 bases; nucleotides outside the gene matches: 9. The CDR3 totals 15 residues. The CDR3 bases that were read are TGCAGCGTTTTCGGGACAGCCTCCGCTAACTATGGC. This encodes CSVFGTASANYG. The complete CDR3 sequence is CSVFGTASANYGYTF.

This clone was seen at least ten times. The read is 3 residues too short to cover the CDR3 end, so that end is filled in from the germline J gene. The rearrangement links TRBV30 to TRBJ2-2; 8 bases are shared with TRBD1. Germline V lookup: CDR1 GTSNPN, CDR2 SVGIG (reference sequence). This CDR3 spans 15 amino acids. CDR3 DNA (partial): TGTGCCTGGAGTGTAACGACAGGGGTTAGGGAAAAG. This codes for CAWSVTTGVREK. The complete CDR3 protein is CAWSVTTGVREKLFF.

There are many counts of this clone. The read ends 3 residues early relative to the CDR3; the germline J gene fills the gap. This rearrangement joins TRBV7-2 to TRBJ1-1; 7 bases fit TRBD1. The CDR3 has 11 residues. Germline V gene sequence: CDR1 SGHTA, CDR2 FQGNSA. The CDR3 DNA, read in part, is TGTGCCAGCAGACCGACAGGGTAT. Translating gives CASRPTGY. The entire CDR3 reads CASRPTGYAFF.

In its sample, this clone was seen a few times. The CDR3 DNA, read in part, is TGTGCCAGCAGCCAACTCCCGGGGGAGGGGCCGACCTCTAGCACAGATACC. Its protein is CASSQLPGEGPTSSTDT. The CDR3 in its entirety is CASSQLPGEGPTSSTDTQYF. The V gene is TRBV4-2, the J gene TRBJ2-5; 7 bases are shared with TRBD2. The read finishes 3 residues shy of the CDR3 end, and the germline J gene is used to complete it. From germline, CDR1 is LGHNA and CDR2 YNFKEQ. The CDR3 loop spans 20 amino acids.

At least ten counts were recorded for this clone. The read ends 3 residues shy of where the CDR3 ends; the end is completed using the germline J gene. The chain is built from TRBV2 and TRBJ1-5, with a weak D call TRBD1 (5 bases). The V gene lost 2 bases and the J gene lost 1 base, with 9 bases spanning the gap. This CDR3 has 15 amino acids. Germline V gene lookup returns CDR1 SNHLY and CDR2 FYNNEI. Incomplete CDR3 DNA: TGTGCCAGCAGTGAACCCGGGGGGAGCAATCAGCCC. Translation gives CASSEPGGSNQP. The whole CDR3 protein is CASSEPGGSNQPQHF.

Comment on this clone: A far larger clone differs by one base, so this is likely a read error. Coverage ceases 3 residues before the CDR3 finishes, and the germline J gene fills in the end. The chain is built from TRBV30 and TRBJ2-3; no firm D call. Germline CDR1 and CDR2: GTSNPN and SVGIG (reference sequence). CDR3 length: 15 residues. CDR3 in amino acids: CAWSVRAISTDAQYF. The sequenced part of the CDR3 DNA is TGTGCCTGGAGTGTCCGAGCTATCAGCACAGATGCG.

This clone was found a few times. The missing CDR3 end, 3 residues past where the read stops, is filled in from the germline J gene. The chain has TRBV7-2 and TRBJ1-2; TRBD1 is a possible D gene (6 bases). Germline CDR1 reads SGHTA; CDR2 reads FQGNSA. The CDR3 is 14 residues long. The chain's CDR3 is CASSYRGGPYDYTF. CDR3 DNA (partial): TGTGCCAGCAGCTACCGCGGGGGCCCCTACGAC.

This clone was recorded at least ten times. The read terminates 3 residues before the CDR3 end, so the remaining end is supplied by the germline J gene. V and J are TRBV5-4 and TRBJ2-1; D ambiguous. The CDR3 covers 12 residues. The germline V gene has CDR1 SGHNT and CDR2 YYREEE (reference sequence). Trimming removed 2 bases at V and 8 bases at J, with 8 bases between. The CDR3 spells CASSLPGDEQFF. The CDR3 DNA, read in part, is TGTGCCAGCAGCTTACCGGGTGATGAG.

A word on this clone: The read falls 3 residues short of the CDR3 end, and the missing part is taken from the germline J gene. The chain employs TRBV7-2 and TRBJ1-2; no reliable D call. Germline V gene lookup returns CDR1 SGHTA and CDR2 FQGNSA. This CDR3 comprises 14 residues. Incomplete CDR3 DNA: TGTGCCAGCAGCGGAGATATAGCCAAAAACATC. Protein: CASSGDIAKNI. The full-length CDR3 reads as CASSGDIAKNIYTF.

This clone was seen ten or more times. The CDR3 end lies 3 residues beyond the end of the read and is filled in from the germline J gene. The chain combines TRBV20-1 with TRBJ2-3; the match to TRBD2 covers 7 bases. The CDR3 runs to 17 residues. CDR1 is DFQATT, CDR2 SNEGSKA, per germline (reference sequence). Incomplete CDR3 DNA: TGCAGTGCTAGAGACAGTACTAGCGAGCGTCCCGGGGAGACG. Translation gives CSARDSTSERPGET. The whole CDR3 sequence is CSARDSTSERPGETQYF.

This clone was seen ten or more times. The read ends 3 residues early relative to the CDR3; the germline J gene fills the gap. The chain links TRBV5-5 to TRBJ2-5; 8 bases map to TRBD1. Germline V gene lookup returns CDR1 SGHKS and CDR2 YYEKEE (reference sequence). Trimming took 0 bases from V and 5 from J; bases not matched to a gene: 6. The CDR3 contains 15 residues. CDR3 DNA (partial): TGTGCCAGCAGCTTGGGCAGGGGGCATTGGGAGACC. Its translation: CASSLGRGHWET. The complete CDR3 sequence is CASSLGRGHWETQYF.

This clone was found many times. Read data end 3 residues before the CDR3 end; the end is taken from the germline J gene. This sequence joins TRBV6-4 and TRBJ1-4; weak D call: TRBD1 (5 bases). CDR3 length: 14 amino acids. The germline gives CDR1 MRHNA, CDR2 SNTAGT. Between the trimmed V and J ends, which lost 5 bases and 5 bases, there was a span of 12 bases. CDR3: CASSLRQKNEKLFF. Partial CDR3 DNA: TGTGCCAGCAGTCTTAGACAGAAAAATGAAAAA.

This clone has a count of ten or more. Read data end 3 residues before the CDR3 end; the end is taken from the germline J gene. This chain links TRBV19 with TRBJ1-5; a weak D match, TRBD1 (5 bases). Germline assignment: CDR1 LNHDA and CDR2 SQIVND (reference sequence). The CDR3 has 15 residues. The V and J ends lost 3 bases and 1 base respectively, with 10 bases between them. The CDR3 spells CASSIQGLSNQPQHF. The DNA read from the CDR3 is TGTGCCAGTAGTATCCAGGGCCTAAGCAATCAGCCC.

This clone was counted only a few times. The CDR3 end falls 3 residues outside the read, so it is completed with the germline J gene. This rearrangement joins TRBV6-2 or TRBV6-3 to TRBJ1-2; TRBD1 aligns across 8 bases. Germline V gene sequence: CDR1 MNHEY, CDR2 SVGEGT. CDR3 size: 16 residues. CDR3 bases read: TGTGCCAGCACCGACCAGGGGGCGTCGAGCTCCTACGAC. Protein sequence: CASTDQGASSSYD. The whole CDR3 is CASTDQGASSSYDYTF.

This clone was seen many times. Sequencing ends 3 residues short of the CDR3 end; the germline J gene provides the rest. This sequence joins TRBV19 and TRBJ2-2; 8 nucleotides match TRBD1. The CDR3 sequence is 15 residues long. Germline V gene data show CDR1 as LNHDA and CDR2 as SQIVND (reference sequence). The CDR3 reads CASSPRDRPNEKLFF. The CDR3 DNA, read in part, is TGTGCCAGTAGTCCTAGGGACAGGCCGAATGAAAAG. The full variable domain, rest sourced from reference TRBV19 and TRBJ2-2, is DGGITQSPKYLFRKEGQNVTLSCEQNLNHDAMYWYRQDPGQGLRLIYYSQIVNDFQKGDIAEGYSVSREKKESFPLTVTSAQKNPTAFYLCASSPRDRPNEKLFFGEGSRLTVL.

Ten or more counts support this clone. The read finishes 3 residues shy of the CDR3 end, and the germline J gene is used to complete it. The chain has TRBV30 and TRBJ2-7; perhaps TRBD2 as D (5 bases). CDR3 length: 14 amino acids. V was shortened by 0 bases and J by 4 bases, with 13 bases between the two germline ends. Per germline, CDR1 GTSNPN and CDR2 SVGIG (reference sequence). CDR3 in amino acids: CAWSVLPSSYEQYF. Incomplete CDR3 DNA: TGTGCCTGGAGTGTTCTACCTAGCTCATACGAG.

At least ten counts were recorded for this clone. The read ends 3 residues early relative to the CDR3; the germline J gene fills the gap. The chain has TRBV5-1 and TRBJ2-7; a weak D match, TRBD1 (6 bases). The CDR3 covers 16 residues. Looked up from germline, CDR1 is SGHRS and CDR2 is YFSETQ. Trimming removed 0 bases from V and 0 bases from J, with 13 bases in between. The sequenced CDR3 bases are TGCGCCAGCAGCTTGGCCAGGGGTCTGAGCTCCTACGAG. It encodes CASSLARGLSSYE. The CDR3 reads in full as CASSLARGLSSYEQYF.

There are many counts of this clone. The sequenced fragment ends 3 residues before the CDR3 boundary, so the rest is inferred from the germline J gene. The genes are TRBV7-6 and TRBJ2-1; D is unclear. This CDR3 is 16 amino acids long. V was cut by 5 bases and J by 0 bases, with 14 bases left in between. The germline CDR1 and CDR2 sequences are SGHVS and FNYEAQ. CDR3 in amino acids: CASSLEQYSSYNEQFF. CDR3 DNA (partial): TGTGCCAGCAGCCTAGAACAGTACAGCTCCTACAATGAG.

This clone was detected ten times or more. The read gets to within 3 residues of the CDR3 end, and the germline J gene fills in the rest. The chain carries TRBV18 and TRBJ2-3; possible D gene TRBD2, 6 bases. The V gene's germline CDR1 is KGHSH and CDR2 LQKENI. V was clipped by 3 bases and J by 0 bases, with 19 bases between them. This CDR3 contains 18 residues. Incomplete CDR3 DNA: TGTGCCAGCTCACCGATCGGCCCCGGTCGGGGGAGCACAGATACG. It codes for CASSPIGPGRGSTDT. The CDR3 in its entirety is CASSPIGPGRGSTDTQYF.

In its sample, this clone was seen many times. This chain's CDR3 is CASSLAAREINEQFF. The part of the CDR3 DNA that was read is TGCGCCAGCAGCTTGGCTGCGCGGGAAATCAATGAG. This chain joins TRBV5-1 and TRBJ2-1; tentatively, D is TRBD2 (6 bases). The read terminates 3 residues ahead of where the CDR3 ends, so the germline J gene completes it. CDR1 and CDR2 from the germline V gene are SGHRS and YFSETQ. V lost 0 bases and J 6 bases, leaving 13 bases between the germline ends. The CDR3 is made up of 15 amino acids. Looking up the rest from reference TRBV5-1 and TRBJ2-1 gives the full variable domain: KAGVTQTPRYLIKTRGQQVTLSCSPISGHRSVSWYQQTPGQGLQFLFEYFSETQRNKGNFPGRFSGRQFSNSRSEMNVSTLELGDSALYLCASSLAAREINEQFFGPGTRLTVL.

This clone was counted ten times or more. The read gets to within 3 residues of the CDR3 end, and the germline J gene fills in the rest. This chain links TRBV7-6 with TRBJ2-1, with D possibly being TRBD1 (6 bases). V was cut by 3 bases and J by 2 bases, with 11 bases left in between. CDR3 length equals 15 residues. Germline values: CDR1 SGHVS, CDR2 FNYEAQ. The CDR3 bases that were read are TGTGCCAGCAGCTTGTCGGACAGTCCCTACAATGAG. Amino acid sequence: CASSLSDSPYNE. The whole CDR3 sequence is CASSLSDSPYNEQFF.

This clone was counted only a few times. A read error is possible here, since a much larger clone lies one base away. With the read ending 3 residues before the CDR3 end, the germline J gene is used to fill in that end. The chain uses TRBV30 and TRBJ2-3, with D possibly matching TRBD1 (6 bases). The CDR3 covers 13 residues. Germline assignment: CDR1 GTSNPN and CDR2 SVGIG (reference sequence). The CDR3 is CAWSVEGVQPQYF. CDR3 DNA, as far as it was read: TGTGCCTGGAGTGTAGAGGGGGTTCAGCCG.

This clone appeared many times. The CDR3 end falls 3 residues outside the read, so it is completed with the germline J gene. V is TRBV30 and J is TRBJ1-4; D is possibly TRBD1 (6 bases). Deletions cut 4 bases from V and 7 bases from J, with 13 bases between. The CDR3 runs 13 residues. Germline CDR1 GTSNPN, CDR2 SVGIG (reference sequence). Here the CDR3 reads CAWNRVWGEKLFF. The part of the CDR3 DNA that was read is TGTGCCTGGAACAGGGTATGGGGTGAAAAA.